Listed here are 18 T cell receptor beta chains from one sample, sequenced in a study of cytomegalovirus exposure and HLA in healthy donors (dated by TCRdb to the late 2010s). The receptor library was made with the immunoSEQ multiplex PCR assay. Imported from immuneACCESS, the table was reduced by TCRdb to in-frame sequences with V and J called. These copies leave out some clones; in studies compared against another copy, an unresolved V gene accounts for under half, and the cause of the remainder is not known. The sample table shows about 74,000 clones, and roughly 94% are seen once. Roughly 1.6% of the sample belongs to the ten largest clones. The sequencing input was PBMCs. The receptors originated from a man between 18 and 35 years old in good health and CMV-seropositive.

CDR3 coding DNA: TGTGCCACCAGCAGAGGTGGTTATGTGGCGGGTGAGCAGTACTTC. It encodes CATSRGGYVAGEQYF. This chain links TRBV15 with TRBJ2-7, with D maybe TRBD2 (5 bases). The CDR3 runs to 15 residues. V shed 1 base and J shed 7 bases, with 17 bases lying between them. Germline V lookup: CDR1 LNHNV, CDR2 YYDKDF (reference sequence). Drawing the rest from reference TRBV15 and TRBJ2-7, the complete variable domain is DAMVIQNPRYQVTQFGKPVTLSCSQTLNHNVMYWYQQKSSQAPKLLFHYYDKDFNNEADTPDNFQSRRPNTSFCFLDIRSPGLGDTAMYLCATSRGGYVAGEQYFGPGTRLTVT.

The chain combines TRBV6-4 with TRBJ2-1; the match to TRBD1 covers 12 bases. Germline lookup yields CDR1 MRHNA and CDR2 SNTAGT. This CDR3 contains 14 residues. Trimming took 6 bases from V and 7 from J; bases not matched to a gene: 4. The CDR3 reads CASSSGQGANEQFF. Written as DNA, the CDR3 is TGTGCCAGCAGCTCGGGACAGGGGGCAAATGAGCAGTTCTTC.

This chain uses TRBV4-1 with TRBJ2-3; TRBD2 matches 12 bases. The CDR3 is 15 residues long. Germline V gene data show CDR1 as MGHRA and CDR2 as YSYEKL. V trimming: 2 bases; J trimming: 6 bases; junction bases outside the gene matches: 3. Written as DNA, the CDR3 is TGCGCCAGCAGCCAACGACTAGCGGGAGCGGATACGCAGTATTTT. Translating gives CASSQRLAGADTQYF.

The chain recombines TRBV21-1 with TRBJ2-1; TRBD1 is taken as the D call from the table, unchecked against the DNA. TRBV21-1 is labeled a pseudogene. This CDR3 spans 13 amino acids. The CDR3 DNA is TGTGCCAGCAGTCCAAGGGGGTGTGGTGAGCAGTTCTTC. Its translation is CASSPRGCGEQFF.

J is TRBJ2-7 and V is TRBV29-1, with 9 bases that match TRBD1. The CDR3 runs to 13 residues. Trimming at V came to 5 bases and at J to 3 bases, leaving 5 bases not matched to a gene. Germline-derived CDR1 and CDR2 are SQVTM and ANQGSEA. CDR3 DNA: TGCAGCGTTTCCTCGGGACAGGGCTACGAGCAGTACTTC. As protein: CSVSSGQGYEQYF.

The genes are TRBV28 and TRBJ2-5; TRBD1 is a possible D gene (5 bases). The CDR3 is 13 amino acids. The germline V gene has CDR1 MDHEN and CDR2 SYDVKM. Trimming pared 5 bases from V and 1 base from J, leaving 8 bases between. The CDR3, as DNA: TGTGCCAGCAGTCGACAGCTCCAAGAGACCCAGTACTTC. Amino acid sequence: CASSRQLQETQYF.

V gene TRBV10-1 combines with J gene TRBJ2-3; D is ambiguous. The CDR3 has 14 residues. Germline CDR1 reads WNHNN; CDR2 reads SYGVQD (reference sequence). Trimming shortened V by 0 bases and J by 4 bases, and 8 bases separated the two germline ends. The CDR3 region is CASSESRIADTQYF. DNA of the CDR3: TGCGCCAGCAGTGAGTCGCGAATCGCAGATACGCAGTATTTT.

This chain uses TRBV28 with TRBJ1-1; D might be TRBD1 (6 bases). The V end lost 4 bases, the J end lost 3 bases, and 21 bases lay between the germline ends. This CDR3 has 17 amino acids. CDR1 and CDR2 from the germline V gene are MDHEN and SYDVKM. The CDR3 region has the DNA TGTGCCAGCAGTTCAATCAACCCCAGGGGACCTGACACTGAAGCTTTCTTT. As protein: CASSSINPRGPDTEAFF.

The chain carries TRBV28 and TRBJ1-3, with D perhaps matching TRBD1 (5 bases). The CDR3 loop spans 14 amino acids. V lost 3 bases and J 4 bases, leaving 10 bases between the germline ends. CDR1 and CDR2 (germline): MDHEN, SYDVKM. CDR3 region: CASSFREIGNTIYF. CDR3 DNA sequence: TGTGCCAGCAGTTTCAGGGAAATCGGAAACACCATATATTTT.

This clone occurred once. V usage is TRBV28 and J usage is TRBJ2-1; D gene uncertain. The CDR3 spans 14 residues. Germline V gene sequence: CDR1 MDHEN, CDR2 SYDVKM. Trimming took off 6 bases at V and 8 bases at J, with 17 bases between the two ends. The CDR3 region has the DNA TGTGCCAGCAGACGTAGCCAAGATTTCGATGAGCAGTTCTTC. Residues: CASRRSQDFDEQFF.

This rearrangement joins TRBV28 to TRBJ2-7; weak D call: TRBD1 (5 bases). V dropped 7 bases and J dropped 1 base, with 8 bases sitting between them. Germline V gene data show CDR1 as MDHEN and CDR2 as SYDVKM. This CDR3 spans 12 amino acids. The CDR3 nucleotides read TGTGCCAGCAATTCAGGGTCCTACGAGCAGTACTTC. It encodes CASNSGSYEQYF.

The V gene is TRBV5-1, the J gene TRBJ2-1; 9 bases are shared with TRBD1. V lost 4 bases to trimming and J lost 8 bases; unmatched junction nucleotides: 13. This CDR3 is built from 16 residues. Germline values: CDR1 SGHRS, CDR2 YFSETQ. The CDR3 loop reads CASSPLGTGIFDEQFF. The CDR3 bases are TGCGCCAGCAGCCCGTTGGGGACAGGGATCTTCGATGAGCAGTTCTTC.

The chain is built from TRBV28 and TRBJ1-5; weak D call: TRBD1 (6 bases). CDR3 length: 14 amino acids. Germline lookup yields CDR1 MDHEN and CDR2 SYDVKM. V dropped 1 base and J dropped 8 bases, with 12 bases sitting between them. CDR3 sequence (DNA): TGTGCCAGCAGTTTATACACTGAGGGGGAGCCCCAGCATTTT. Protein sequence: CASSLYTEGEPQHF.

This CDR3 is CATRSGSGDTQYF. In nucleotides, the CDR3 is TGTGCCACCCGTAGCGGGAGTGGTGATACGCAGTATTTT. The chain has TRBV28 and TRBJ2-3, with 9 positions matching TRBD2. The CDR3 runs to 13 residues. Germline V lookup: CDR1 MDHEN, CDR2 SYDVKM. After removal of 10 bases from V and 6 bases from J, the junction contained 8 bases not matched to a gene.

The genes are TRBV27 and TRBJ1-5; D is ambiguous. CDR1 is MNHEY and CDR2 is SMNVEV in the germline V gene (reference sequence). The CDR3 contains 14 residues. Trimming pared 0 bases from V and 9 bases from J, leaving 12 bases between. The DNA of the CDR3 is TGTGCCAGCAGTTTATCCCAAAGCCACGGGCCCCAGCATTTT. Protein sequence: CASSLSQSHGPQHF.

The chain links TRBV5-1 to TRBJ1-1; 8 nucleotides line up with TRBD1. V was clipped by 3 bases and J by 4 bases; unmatched bases: 8. The CDR3 sequence is 15 residues long. CDR1 SGHRS and CDR2 YFSETQ come from the germline V gene. Here the CDR3 DNA reads TGCGCCAGCAGCTCGCGGGACAGGATTACCACTGAAGCTTTCTTT. Its protein product is CASSSRDRITTEAFF.

The chain uses TRBV25-1 and TRBJ2-7; 9 positions match TRBD1. The CDR3 totals 16 residues. Looked up from germline, CDR1 is MGHDK and CDR2 is SYGVNS. Trimming took 5 bases from V and 3 from J; bases not matched to a gene: 11. The CDR3 is CASSRPGTGFYYEQYF. CDR3 nucleotide sequence: TGTGCCAGCAGTCGTCCCGGGACAGGGTTTTACTACGAGCAGTACTTC.

The CDR3 DNA is TGTGCCAGCAGCCTAGACGGTAACACTGAAGCTTTCTTT. This gives the protein CASSLDGNTEAFF. The V and J genes are TRBV28 and TRBJ1-1; D remains ambiguous. The germline gives CDR1 MDHEN, CDR2 SYDVKM. The CDR3 covers 13 residues. The V end lost 6 bases, the J end lost 2 bases, and 10 bases lay between the germline ends. The whole variable domain, remainder taken from reference TRBV28 and TRBJ1-1, is DVKVTQSSRYLVKRTGEKVFLECVQDMDHENMFWYRQDPGLGLRLIYFSYDVKMKEKGDIPEGYSVSREKKERFSLILESASTNQTSMYLCASSLDGNTEAFFGQGTRLTVV.